This T cell receptor (beta chain) was identified in a study of identical twins. TCRdb analysed the 5' RACE reads with MiXCR anew, one entry per CDR3 protein. The profile shows 1.5 million to 2 million distinct CDR3 sequences, less than 35% of them singletons. Trimming left V 7 bases short and J 1 base short, with 7 bases between. The CDR3 length is 12 residues. Germline assignment: CDR1 MNHNY and CDR2 SVGAGI (reference sequence). The chain combines TRBV6-6 with TRBJ1-1; D unclear. The clonotype originates from a newborn girl in good health. Sequencing was performed on cord blood. This CDR3 is CASNLQNTEAFF. DNA of the CDR3: TGTGCCAGCAATTTGCAGAACACTGAAGCTTTCTTT.